Below are 27 T cell receptor beta chains sequenced from a single sample in a study of post-analysis software for immune sequencing data. These TCRs are of unknown antigen specificity. Broader study findings: TRBV5-6, TRBV5-1 and TRBV20-1 were among four or five TRBV segments more frequent in patients than controls.

Presence of unique molecular identifiers characterized the TCR beta cDNA libraries. MiXCR, run by TCRdb on the PCR reads, gives a single entry per CDR3 protein. The sample has fewer than 850,000 distinct CDR3 sequences, about 27% seen once. The sequenced material came from blood. Receptors were obtained from a girl aged 10 to 17 with multiple sclerosis.

V gene TRBV5-1 combines with J gene TRBJ2-7; 9 nucleotides agree with TRBD1. The germline V gene encodes CDR1 SGHRS and CDR2 YFSETQ. The CDR3 is 15 residues long. Germline trimming cut 4 bases from V and 5 bases from J; bases unmatched to any gene: 10. Here the CDR3 reads CASSHGTGYFDEQYF. Here the CDR3 DNA reads TGCGCCAGCAGCCATGGGACAGGGTACTTCGACGAGCAGTACTTC.

In its sample, this clonotype was seen a few times. The chain has TRBV24-1 and TRBJ2-3, with a possible D match to TRBD1 (5 bases). CDR1 and CDR2 (germline): KGHDR, SFDVKD. Trimming stripped 0 bases from V and 3 bases from J, with 12 bases between. This CDR3 region has 16 residues. This CDR3 reads CATSDLLGARTDTQYF. DNA for the CDR3: TGTGCCACCAGTGATTTGCTAGGGGCTCGGACAGATACGCAGTATTTT.

This clonotype was counted once. The chain carries TRBV20-1 and TRBJ2-7, with D maybe TRBD2 (6 bases). The CDR3 sequence is 15 residues long. The V and J ends lost 0 bases and 4 bases respectively, with 16 bases between them. From germline, CDR1 is DFQATT and CDR2 SNEGSKA (reference sequence). The chain's CDR3 is CSARDLQGRSYEQYF. As DNA, the CDR3 is TGCAGTGCTAGAGATCTCCAAGGGAGGTCATACGAGCAGTACTTC.

The gene calls are TRBV4-2 and TRBJ1-5; D might be TRBD1 (6 bases). From germline, CDR1 is LGHNA and CDR2 YNFKEQ. This CDR3 region has 13 residues. V lost 1 base to trimming and J lost 7 bases, with 8 bases between them. The CDR3 here is CASSQAGDQPQHF. The DNA of the CDR3 is TGTGCCAGCAGCCAAGCAGGGGACCAGCCCCAGCATTTT.

This chain joins TRBV6-2 or TRBV6-3 and TRBJ2-7; D might be TRBD2 (6 bases). Trimming stripped 0 bases from V and 0 bases from J, with 15 bases between. The germline gives CDR1 MNHEY, CDR2 SVGEGT. This CDR3 contains 17 residues. DNA for the CDR3: TGTGCCAGCAGTTACTCCCCGGGCGGGACCCCCTCCTACGAGCAGTACTTC. Protein: CASSYSPGGTPSYEQYF.

J is TRBJ2-7 and V is TRBV28; TRBD1 matches 9 bases. This CDR3 spans 15 amino acids. The germline gives CDR1 MDHEN, CDR2 SYDVKM. Trimming cost V 4 bases and J 3 bases; bases outside gene matches: 7. CDR3 region: CASSYLGTGNYEQYF. The CDR3 DNA reads TGTGCCAGCAGTTACCTTGGGACAGGGAACTACGAGCAGTACTTC.

The gene calls are TRBV20-1 and TRBJ2-7; the D is unclear. CDR1 and CDR2 from the germline V gene are DFQATT and SNEGSKA (reference sequence). Trimming took off 6 bases at V and 2 bases at J, with 14 bases between the two ends. CDR3 length: 13 residues. The CDR3 sequence is CSASTRSAYEQYF. In DNA, the CDR3 is TGCAGTGCCTCAACGCGGAGCGCCTACGAGCAGTACTTC.

The chain links TRBV5-1 to TRBJ1-1; D perhaps matches TRBD1 (5 bases). There are 15 residues in the CDR3. Germline V gives CDR1 SGHRS, CDR2 YFSETQ. V was cut by 1 base and J by 0 bases, with 10 bases left in between. This CDR3 is CASSLSWGMNTEAFF. In nucleotides, the CDR3 is TGCGCCAGCAGCTTGTCGTGGGGGATGAACACTGAAGCTTTCTTT.

There are a few counts of this clonotype. The chain links TRBV15 to TRBJ2-5; tentative D call: TRBD2 (6 bases). From germline, CDR1 is LNHNV and CDR2 YYDKDF (reference sequence). The CDR3 spans 16 residues. Trimming took off 5 bases at V and 5 bases at J, with 21 bases between the two ends. CDR3 DNA sequence: TGTGCCACCAGCCGTCCGAGTTTTCGGGGAGGCGAGACCCAGTACTTC. Translating gives CATSRPSFRGGETQYF. Variable domain in full (rest from reference TRBV15 and TRBJ2-5): DAMVIQNPRYQVTQFGKPVTLSCSQTLNHNVMYWYQQKSSQAPKLLFHYYDKDFNNEADTPDNFQSRRPNTSFCFLDIRSPGLGDTAMYLCATSRPSFRGGETQYFGPGTRLLVL.

This clonotype was seen a handful of times. The rearrangement joins TRBV5-1 to TRBJ1-2, with D possibly matching TRBD1 (5 bases). This CDR3 comprises 14 residues. V shed 0 bases and J shed 4 bases, with 10 bases lying between them. Germline-derived CDR1 and CDR2 are SGHRS and YFSETQ. CDR3 DNA sequence: TGCGCCAGCAGCTTGGACAGGTGGATCTATGGCTACACCTTC. As protein: CASSLDRWIYGYTF.

This clonotype showed up many times. The V gene is TRBV28, the J gene TRBJ2-5; 9 bases are a match to TRBD1. CDR1 is MDHEN, CDR2 SYDVKM, per germline. CDR3 length: 14 amino acids. The V and J ends lost 10 bases and 4 bases, in that order; junction bases with no gene match: 10. CDR3 DNA sequence: TGTGCCACCCTGGGACAGGGAAGCAGAGAGACCCAGTACTTC. Its translation is CATLGQGSRETQYF.

The gene calls are TRBV5-1 and TRBJ2-3, with TRBD1 matching over 7 bases. With 2 bases clipped from V and 1 base from J, the junction kept 13 bases outside the gene matches. Germline V gene data show CDR1 as SGHRS and CDR2 as YFSETQ. This CDR3 is built from 18 residues. The CDR3 sequence: CASSFRPGAGGRTDTQYF. The CDR3 DNA sequence: TGCGCCAGCAGCTTCCGGCCTGGGGCAGGGGGTCGCACAGATACGCAGTATTTT. The full variable domain, its missing parts supplied by reference TRBV5-1 and TRBJ2-3, is KAGVTQTPRYLIKTRGQQVTLSCSPISGHRSVSWYQQTPGQGLQFLFEYFSETQRNKGNFPGRFSGRQFSNSRSEMNVSTLELGDSALYLCASSFRPGAGGRTDTQYFGPGTRLTVL.

The sample holds one count of this clonotype. At one of its ends the junction is not consistent with the germline gene, which may arise from a read error. The V gene is TRBV7-2, the J gene TRBJ1-1; D is unclear. This CDR3 is 13 amino acids long. Germline CDR1 SGHTA, CDR2 FQGNSA. The CDR3 reads CASSFSSATEAFF. CDR3 DNA: TGTGCCAGCAGCTTTTCATCAGCCACTGAGGCTTTCTTT.

Only a few counts were recorded for this clonotype. The chain is built from TRBV6-5 and TRBJ2-7, with TRBD2 as a possible D gene (5 bases). The germline gives CDR1 MNHEY, CDR2 SVGAGI. V lost 2 bases and J 1 base, leaving 9 bases between the germline ends. This CDR3 is built from 14 residues. The CDR3 here is CASSYGSPSYEQYF. The CDR3 bases are TGTGCCAGCAGTTACGGGAGCCCTTCCTACGAGCAGTACTTC.

There are many counts of this clonotype. This chain joins TRBV29-1 and TRBJ2-1; D may be TRBD2 (6 bases). The CDR3 totals 11 residues. Trimming left V 2 bases short and J 8 bases short, with 7 bases between. Germline assignment: CDR1 SQVTM and CDR2 ANQGSEA. The CDR3 DNA reads as TGCAGCGTTGAAAGGGACTATGAGCAGTTCTTC. Translated: CSVERDYEQFF.

As to this clonotype: At one boundary the junction diverges from the germline segment, which might be a read error. The chain uses TRBV7-2 and TRBJ2-1, with 7 bases identical to TRBD2. The CDR3 contains 15 residues. Germline CDR1 is SGHTA and CDR2 is FQGNSA. CDR3 sequence: CASSLRLAPYNGQFF. The CDR3 DNA reads TGTGCCAGCAGCCTTCGACTAGCACCTTACAATGGGCAGTTCTTC.

This clonotype has only a few counts. V usage is TRBV6-2 or TRBV6-3 and J usage is TRBJ1-5; D uncertain. CDR3 length: 16 amino acids. Germline CDR1 reads MNHEY; CDR2 reads SVGEGT. Trimming shortened V by 6 bases and J by 0 bases, and 15 bases separated the two germline ends. CDR3 sequence: CASSLVGLYSNQPQHF. The DNA for the CDR3 is TGTGCCAGCAGCCTCGTCGGCCTTTATAGCAATCAGCCCCAGCATTTT.

To note about this clonotype: The germline gene is not matched at one end of the junction; a read error may be the cause. The chain couples TRBV28 to TRBJ2-6; D may be TRBD1 (5 bases). This CDR3 is 15 amino acids long. The germline gives CDR1 MDHEN, CDR2 SYDVKM. Here the CDR3 reads CASSLQHSGANILTF. DNA of the CDR3: TGTGCCAGCAGTTTACAGCATTCTGGGGCCAACATCCTGACTTTC.

This chain links TRBV6-5 with TRBJ2-7; TRBD2 matches 11 bases. This CDR3 comprises 15 residues. Trimming cost V 4 bases and J 8 bases; bases outside gene matches: 10. Germline V gene data show CDR1 as MNHEY and CDR2 as SVGAGI. The CDR3 loop reads CASSSGTSGTTKQYF. The CDR3 nucleotides are TGTGCCAGCAGTTCGGGGACTAGCGGAACTACGAAGCAGTACTTC.

The rearrangement joins TRBV10-3 to TRBJ1-1; D not resolved. CDR1 ENHRY and CDR2 SYGVKD come from the germline V gene. This CDR3 is 13 amino acids long. V lost 7 bases and J 2 bases, leaving 11 bases between the germline ends. Written as DNA, the CDR3 is TGTGCCATCACCAGACAAGCAAACACTGAAGCTTTCTTT. This encodes CAITRQANTEAFF.

This clonotype came up a few times. V and J are TRBV7-4 and TRBJ1-1; D remains ambiguous. V was clipped by 1 base and J by 7 bases, with 7 bases between them. CDR1 SGHVT and CDR2 SQSDAQ come from the germline V gene. The CDR3 totals 12 residues. CDR3 sequence reads: CASSLDRFEAFF. The CDR3 DNA reads as TGTGCCAGCAGCTTAGACCGGTTTGAAGCTTTCTTT. Based on the CDR3 plus reference TRBV7-4 and TRBJ1-1, the full variable domain is GAGVSQSPRYKVAKRGRDVALRCDSISGHVTLYWYRQTLGQGSEVLTYSQSDAQRDKSGRPSGRFSAERPERSVSTLKIQRTEQGDSAVYLCASSLDRFEAFFGQGTRLTVV.

The chain links TRBV29-1 to TRBJ2-7; 8 nucleotides align to TRBD1. CDR3 length: 13 amino acids. The germline gives CDR1 SQVTM, CDR2 ANQGSEA. The V segment lost 8 bases and the J segment 4 bases; nucleotides outside the gene matches: 10. The CDR3 loop reads CSSSIGQGYEQYF. CDR3 nucleotides: TGCAGCTCATCTATTGGACAGGGTTACGAGCAGTACTTC.

This rearrangement joins TRBV6-5 to TRBJ2-7; D is tentatively TRBD1 or TRBD2 (6 bases each). The germline V gene encodes CDR1 MNHEY and CDR2 SVGAGI. With 7 bases removed from V and 2 bases from J, the gap between germline ends came to 12 bases. The CDR3 length is 13 residues. CDR3 sequence reads: CASNRGPPYEQYF. The CDR3 region has the DNA TGTGCCAGCAACCGGGGGCCCCCCTACGAGCAGTACTTC.

This clonotype turned up a few times. This sequence joins TRBV29-1 and TRBJ1-1; D not certain. The germline gives CDR1 SQVTM, CDR2 ANQGSEA. The V gene lost 5 bases and the J gene lost 3 bases, with 10 bases spanning the gap. The CDR3 has 12 residues. CDR3 region: CSVLPTYTEAFF. The CDR3 region has the DNA TGCAGCGTTCTACCAACTTACACTGAAGCTTTCTTT.

For this clonotype: A much larger clone sits a single nucleotide away, making a read error possible. The chain combines TRBV29-1 with TRBJ2-5, with TRBD1 as a possible D gene (6 bases). The length of the CDR3 is 13 residues. Germline V gene lookup returns CDR1 SQVTM and CDR2 ANQGSEA. CDR3 sequence: CSVMTGSAETRYF. The CDR3 DNA follows: TGCAGCGTTATGACAGGTTCGGCAGAGACCCGGTACTTC. The variable domain in full, with the rest retrieved from reference TRBV29-1 and TRBJ2-5, is SAVISQKPSRDICQRGTSLTIQCQVDSQVTMMFWYRQQPGQSLTLIATANQGSEATYESGFVIDKFPISRPNLTFSTLTVSNMSPEDSSIYLCSVMTGSAETRYFGPGTRLLVL.

This clonotype has only a few counts. The chain joins TRBV5-1 to TRBJ2-6, with unresolved D. Between the trimmed V and J ends, which lost 0 bases and 4 bases, there was a span of 11 bases. The germline V gene encodes CDR1 SGHRS and CDR2 YFSETQ. The CDR3 spans 16 residues. The CDR3 loop is CASSLDGDFGANVLTF. In DNA, the CDR3 is TGCGCCAGCAGCTTGGATGGGGATTTCGGGGCCAACGTCCTGACTTTC.

The rearrangement uses TRBV4-1 and TRBJ1-6, with TRBD1 identical over 8 bases. Trimming cost V 0 bases and J 0 bases; bases outside gene matches: 7. The CDR3 is 19 residues long. Germline values: CDR1 MGHRA, CDR2 YSYEKL. The CDR3 region has the DNA TGCGCCAGCAGCCAAGAGTGGGACAGGCTGAGCTCCTATAATTCACCCCTCCACTTT. Translation: CASSQEWDRLSSYNSPLHF.